The 22 T cell receptor beta chains reported below all come from one sample, sequenced in a study of T cells expressing NK-cell markers. TCRdb reprocessed the 5' RACE reads; each CDR3 protein has one entry and no DNA is given. In total, the table holds fewer than 400,000 distinct CDR3 sequences. Input material: blood T cells: a sorted CD56 or NKG2C T cell subset, CD4+ or CD8+ T cells, or bulk PBMC T cells (not recorded which). The receptors come from a man aged 18 to 69 in good health.

The chain has TRBV5-1 and TRBJ2-1. The CDR3 totals 13 residues. CDR1 is SGHRS and CDR2 is YFSETQ in the germline V gene. CDR3 in amino acids: CASSLGLYNEQFF.

The J gene is TRBJ1-1, the V gene TRBV9. The CDR3 is 15 residues long. The germline gives CDR1 SGDLS, CDR2 YYNGEE. CDR3 loop: CASSVESVGRTEAFF.

The V call is TRBV15, the J call TRBJ2-7; TCRdb names TRBD1, which stays unverified in the absence of DNA. Germline CDR1 is LNHNV and CDR2 is YYDKDF (reference sequence). The CDR3 has 16 residues. CDR3 protein: CATSRATGSAAYEQYF.

The chain uses TRBV24-1 and TRBJ2-3; TCRdb lists TRBD2, though no DNA is available to test this call. The CDR3 contains 14 residues. Per the germline V gene, CDR1 is KGHDR and CDR2 is SFDVKD. The CDR3 spells CATSPAGSPDTQYF.

This sequence joins TRBV24-1 and TRBJ2-3; the TCRdb D gene call, TRBD1, has no DNA to confirm it. Germline CDR1 KGHDR, CDR2 SFDVKD. The CDR3 has 15 residues. The CDR3 reads CATSLGGTSTDTQYF.

This chain uses TRBV25-1 with TRBJ1-1; with no DNA, the TCRdb D assignment of TRBD1 cannot be verified. Germline values: CDR1 MGHDK, CDR2 SYGVNS. The CDR3 sequence is 15 residues long. The CDR3 loop is CASSEALGSHTEAFF.

This chain joins TRBV14 and TRBJ2-1; TCRdb's D gene call, TRBD2, goes unchecked for lack of DNA. The V gene's germline CDR1 is SGHDN and CDR2 FVKESK. The CDR3 contains 13 residues. CDR3 sequence reads: CASSQIEGGEQFF.

The chain uses TRBV24-1 and TRBJ2-1; TCRdb indicates TRBD1, and absent DNA this call remains unverified. Looked up from germline, CDR1 is KGHDR and CDR2 is SFDVKD. This CDR3 contains 15 residues. The chain's CDR3 is CATSEQRGASGEQFF.

V is TRBV6-1 and J is TRBJ1-4; TCRdb's D call of TRBD1 is untestable without DNA. The CDR3 has 16 amino acids. Germline CDR1 is MNHNS and CDR2 is SASEGT. The CDR3: CASSNSGQGRNEKLFF.

The J gene is TRBJ2-5, the V gene TRBV12-3 or TRBV12-4; lacking DNA, the TRBD2 call made by TCRdb goes unchecked. The CDR3 consists of 13 residues. CDR3 protein: CASSSGVGETQYF.

The chain employs TRBV7-2 and TRBJ2-1; TCRdb gives TRBD2 as the D gene, but with no DNA this cannot be confirmed. Germline V gives CDR1 SGHTA, CDR2 FQGNSA. The CDR3 totals 17 residues. This chain's CDR3 is CASSLWGGSGSYNEQFF.

V and J are TRBV5-6 and TRBJ2-1. The CDR3 runs to 14 residues. Looked up from germline, CDR1 is SGHDT and CDR2 is YYEEEE. The CDR3 protein is CASSLRQVHNEQFF.

This chain joins TRBV12-3 or TRBV12-4 and TRBJ2-1; the D call from TCRdb, TRBD1, cannot be confirmed without DNA. This CDR3 spans 12 amino acids. CDR3 sequence reads: CASSSRTAIPFF.

The chain recombines TRBV19 with TRBJ1-5; TCRdb outputs TRBD1, but without DNA this stays unchecked. Germline CDR1 reads LNHDA; CDR2 reads SQIVND (reference sequence). The CDR3 spans 15 residues. CDR3 region: CASSRGQVPNQPQHF.

This CDR3 is CASSYSKGGPGKLFF. This chain connects TRBV6-5 to TRBJ1-4. The CDR3 covers 15 residues. Germline V gene sequence: CDR1 MNHEY, CDR2 SVGAGI.

CDR3 amino acids: CSARDPRSLTGETQYF. The gene calls are TRBV20-1 and TRBJ2-5. The CDR3 runs to 16 residues. CDR1 is DFQATT, CDR2 SNEGSKA, per germline (reference sequence).

The rearrangement links TRBV19 to TRBJ2-7; TCRdb selects TRBD1, and the lack of DNA leaves this call unchecked. CDR3 size: 15 residues. Germline assignment: CDR1 LNHDA and CDR2 SQIVND (reference sequence). The CDR3 sequence is CASSTLPGQSYEQYF.

V and J are TRBV20-1 and TRBJ2-7; TCRdb names TRBD1, which stays unverified in the absence of DNA. The CDR3 sequence is 17 residues long. Germline assignment: CDR1 DFQATT and CDR2 SNEGSKA (reference sequence). The CDR3 here is CSDISGLGRAHVNEQYF.

The rearrangement links TRBV28 to TRBJ1-2. Germline-derived CDR1 and CDR2 are MDHEN and SYDVKM. The CDR3 length is 13 residues. The CDR3 spells CASSEPGRHGYTF.

This chain uses TRBV5-1 with TRBJ2-7. The germline V gene encodes CDR1 SGHRS and CDR2 YFSETQ. The CDR3 length is 14 residues. The CDR3 here is CASKVTEPSYEQYF.

The chain links TRBV7-2 to TRBJ2-7; no DNA is available, so the TRBD1 call from TCRdb remains unchecked. Germline V lookup: CDR1 SGHTA, CDR2 FQGNSA. The CDR3 runs to 17 residues. CDR3 protein: CASSRRSYRAISNEQYF.

This chain joins TRBV24-1 and TRBJ2-7; the TCRdb D gene call, TRBD1, has no DNA to confirm it. Germline V gives CDR1 KGHDR, CDR2 SFDVKD. This CDR3 comprises 16 residues. CDR3 in amino acids: CATSDGTGKDPYEQYF.